This T cell receptor beta chain was sequenced during a study of CD8 T cells in Susac syndrome. When the RNA was reverse transcribed, random hexamers were used with an input of roughly 0.5 to 1 ug. Amplification of TCR beta CDR3 across 54 Vbeta and 13 Jbeta was performed with immunoSEQ multiplex PCR. One entry per CDR3 protein results from TCRdb running MiXCR on the immunoSEQ multiplex PCR reads. The data contain 150,000 or so distinct CDR3 sequences, 93% of them seen just once; the ten biggest clones take up over 0.11%. Whole-study findings and limits: The study's TCR sequencing and HLA analysis drew on a certain number of individuals. That number was acknowledged as relatively small.

Peripheral blood CD8+ and CD4+ T cells were profiled by TCR beta sequencing. Bulk CD8+ and CD4+ cells came from magnetic negative isolation; CD8+ TEMRA by FACS. CDR3 length equals 13 residues. Germline CDR1 MNHNS, CDR2 SASEGT. Trimming cost V 2 bases and J 6 bases, with 5 bases left between them. As to this clonotype: Its antigen remains unknown.

The chain links TRBV6-1 to TRBJ1-6; D gene uncertain. The clonotype originates from a human donor in good health. Sequencing was carried out using CD4+ T cells from PBMCs. The CDR3 nucleotides read TGTGCCAGCAGTGAACAGATTAATTCACCCCTCCACTTT. It specifies CASSEQINSPLHF.